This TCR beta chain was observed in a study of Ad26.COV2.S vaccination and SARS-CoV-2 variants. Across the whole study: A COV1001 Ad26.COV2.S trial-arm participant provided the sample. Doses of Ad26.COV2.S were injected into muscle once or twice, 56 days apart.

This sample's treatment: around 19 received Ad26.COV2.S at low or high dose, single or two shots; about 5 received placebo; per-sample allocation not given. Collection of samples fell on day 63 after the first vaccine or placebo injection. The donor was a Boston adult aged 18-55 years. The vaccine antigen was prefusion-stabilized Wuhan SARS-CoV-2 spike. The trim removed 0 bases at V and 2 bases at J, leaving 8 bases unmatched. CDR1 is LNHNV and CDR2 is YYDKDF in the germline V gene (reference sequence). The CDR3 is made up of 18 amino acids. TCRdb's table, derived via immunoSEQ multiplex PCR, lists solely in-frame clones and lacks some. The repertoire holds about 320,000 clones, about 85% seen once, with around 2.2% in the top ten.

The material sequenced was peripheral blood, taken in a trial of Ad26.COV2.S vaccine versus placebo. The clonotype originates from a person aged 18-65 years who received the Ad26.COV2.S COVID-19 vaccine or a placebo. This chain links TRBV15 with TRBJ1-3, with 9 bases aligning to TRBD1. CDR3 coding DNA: TGTGCCACCAGCAGAGAAATTATCGGGACAGGGACTGGAAACACCATATATTTT. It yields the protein CATSREIIGTGTGNTIYF. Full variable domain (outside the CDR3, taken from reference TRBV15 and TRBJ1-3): DAMVIQNPRYQVTQFGKPVTLSCSQTLNHNVMYWYQQKSSQAPKLLFHYYDKDFNNEADTPDNFQSRRPNTSFCFLDIRSPGLGDTAMYLCATSREIIGTGTGNTIYFGEGSWLTVV.